The 14 T cell receptor beta chains listed next were all sequenced from one sample in a study of cytomegalovirus exposure and HLA in healthy donors. The PCR made use of 60 Vbeta and 13 Jbeta primers. Profiled with immunoSEQ multiplex PCR; TCRdb holds only in-frame clones, not every one. This sample has some 180,000 clones, with roughly 87% found just once. Input material: PBMCs. Source of these receptors: a man in his forties in good health and CMV-seronegative.

The V and J genes are TRBV4-3 and TRBJ1-2; no reliable D call. Germline loops: CDR1 LGHNA, CDR2 YSLEER. The CDR3 is made up of 15 amino acids. V gave up 0 bases and J gave up 2 bases, with 10 bases separating them. The CDR3 spells CASSQDGGFNYGYTF. In DNA form, the CDR3 reads TGCGCCAGCAGCCAAGACGGTGGTTTCAACTATGGCTACACCTTC.

This rearrangement joins TRBV28 to TRBJ2-7, with a tentative D call TRBD2 (5 bases). Germline CDR1 and CDR2: MDHEN and SYDVKM. The CDR3 is made up of 13 amino acids. V lost 7 bases and J lost 2, with 12 bases in between. The CDR3 DNA follows: TGTGCCAGCACATCAGTCGGGACCTACGAGCAGTACTTC. Translation gives CASTSVGTYEQYF. The full variable domain, completed using reference TRBV28 and TRBJ2-7, is DVKVTQSSRYLVKRTGEKVFLECVQDMDHENMFWYRQDPGLGLRLIYFSYDVKMKEKGDIPEGYSVSREKKERFSLILESASTNQTSMYLCASTSVGTYEQYFGPGTRLTVT.

The V and J genes are TRBV28 and TRBJ1-5, with D unresolved. CDR3 length: 13 residues. Germline assignment: CDR1 MDHEN and CDR2 SYDVKM. Trimming pared 4 bases from V and 4 bases from J, leaving 8 bases between. The CDR3 DNA reads TGTGCCAGCAGTTCTTCAGGAAATCAGCCCCAGCATTTT. It yields the protein CASSSSGNQPQHF.

The rearrangement joins TRBV2 to TRBJ2-7, with TRBD1 as a possible D gene (5 bases). V lost 4 bases and J lost 2, with 15 bases in between. Germline V gene lookup returns CDR1 SNHLY and CDR2 FYNNEI. The CDR3 covers 15 residues. DNA of the CDR3: TGTGCCAGCAGTGCGGATAGGGGTACTGCCTACGAGCAGTACTTC. Protein sequence: CASSADRGTAYEQYF.

V gene TRBV5-1 combines with J gene TRBJ2-3, with a weak D call TRBD1 (6 bases). From germline, CDR1 is SGHRS and CDR2 YFSETQ. CDR3 size: 14 residues. Trimming took 0 bases from V and 2 from J, leaving 7 bases between them. CDR3 sequence (DNA): TGCGCCAGCAGCTTGGGGGACAACACAGATACGCAGTATTTT. This translates into CASSLGDNTDTQYF.

The chain carries TRBV5-5 and TRBJ2-3; 14 nucleotides align to TRBD2. CDR1 is SGHKS, CDR2 YYEKEE, per germline (reference sequence). The J segment lost 5 bases and the V segment lost 2 bases, leaving 7 bases of the junction unmatched. The CDR3 is 17 residues long. The CDR3 loop is CASSFRLAGGMIDTQYF. CDR3 in DNA: TGTGCCAGCAGCTTTAGACTAGCGGGGGGGATGATAGATACGCAGTATTTT.

The gene calls are TRBV9 and TRBJ2-1, with 9 positions matching TRBD2. The CDR3 is 14 amino acids. After removal of 7 bases from V and 10 bases from J, the junction contained 12 bases not matched to a gene. Germline lookup yields CDR1 SGDLS and CDR2 YYNGEE. CDR3 loop: CASCKGSLAGEQFF. DNA of the CDR3: TGTGCCAGCTGCAAAGGATCCCTAGCGGGGGAGCAGTTCTTC.

The count of this clone is one. Within the sample, other DNA sequences also encode this same CDR3. The V gene is TRBV27, the J gene TRBJ2-6, with D unresolved. V gave up 3 bases and J gave up 0 bases, with 15 bases separating them. Germline CDR1 is MNHEY and CDR2 is SMNVEV (reference sequence). The CDR3 is made up of 18 amino acids. This chain's CDR3 is CASSFHRQVISGANVLTF. The CDR3 bases are TGTGCCAGCAGTTTTCATCGGCAGGTGATCTCTGGGGCCAACGTCCTGACTTTC.

The chain employs TRBV9 and TRBJ2-5, with D tentatively TRBD2 (6 bases). This CDR3 has 15 residues. Trimming removed 0 bases at V and 2 bases at J, with 11 bases between. Germline V CDR1 and CDR2: SGDLS, YYNGEE. This CDR3 reads CASSVEGGTQETQYF. As DNA, the CDR3 is TGTGCCAGCAGCGTAGAAGGCGGGACTCAAGAGACCCAGTACTTC.

This clone was observed once. The rearrangement links TRBV18 to TRBJ2-7; 10 positions match TRBD1. CDR1 and CDR2 from the germline V gene are KGHSH and LQKENI. The CDR3 runs to 14 residues. Trimming at V came to 3 bases and at J to 6 bases, leaving 5 bases not matched to a gene. CDR3 nucleotides: TGTGCCAGCTCACCTGGGACAGGGGACCCCGAGCAGTACTTC. Translating it yields CASSPGTGDPEQYF.

The chain links TRBV11-2 to TRBJ2-7, with D possibly matching TRBD1 (6 bases). Germline-derived CDR1 and CDR2 are SGHAT and FQNNGV. CDR3 length: 14 amino acids. The V end was cut by 3 bases, the J end by 4 bases, with 13 bases between. The CDR3 region is CASSLGAGAYEQYF. CDR3 sequence (DNA): TGTGCCAGCAGCTTGGGGGCCGGGGCGTACGAGCAGTACTTC.

The chain combines TRBV25-1 with TRBJ2-3; TRBD1 matches at 10 bases. The V and J ends lost 2 bases and 5 bases, in that order; junction bases with no gene match: 7. From germline, CDR1 is MGHDK and CDR2 SYGVNS. The CDR3 runs 16 residues. The DNA of the CDR3 is TGTGCCAGCAGTGAAACCGGGACAGGGGCGGGAGATACGCAGTATTTT. Its translation: CASSETGTGAGDTQYF.

V is TRBV30 and J is TRBJ2-1; 8 bases fit TRBD1. Germline CDR1 is GTSNPN and CDR2 is SVGIG (reference sequence). The CDR3 contains 13 residues. CDR3 sequence (DNA): TGTGCTCAGACAGGGGTAGGGGACAATGAGCAGTTCTTC. Translating it yields CAQTGVGDNEQFF. Complete variable domain (other parts from reference TRBV30 and TRBJ2-1): SQTIHQWPATLVQPVGSPLSLECTVEGTSNPNLYWYRQAAGRGLQLLFYSVGIGQISSEVPQNLSASRPQDRQFILSSKKLLLSDSGFYLCAQTGVGDNEQFFGPGTRLTVL.

This chain connects TRBV4-3 to TRBJ2-3; weak D call: TRBD2 (5 bases). Germline lookup yields CDR1 LGHNA and CDR2 YSLEER. This CDR3 is 14 amino acids long. The germline V and J ends were trimmed by 0 bases and 8 bases, with 12 bases remaining between them. Here the CDR3 reads CASSQDIRGGTQYF. The CDR3 region has the DNA TGCGCCAGCAGCCAAGATATTCGCGGAGGTACGCAGTATTTT.